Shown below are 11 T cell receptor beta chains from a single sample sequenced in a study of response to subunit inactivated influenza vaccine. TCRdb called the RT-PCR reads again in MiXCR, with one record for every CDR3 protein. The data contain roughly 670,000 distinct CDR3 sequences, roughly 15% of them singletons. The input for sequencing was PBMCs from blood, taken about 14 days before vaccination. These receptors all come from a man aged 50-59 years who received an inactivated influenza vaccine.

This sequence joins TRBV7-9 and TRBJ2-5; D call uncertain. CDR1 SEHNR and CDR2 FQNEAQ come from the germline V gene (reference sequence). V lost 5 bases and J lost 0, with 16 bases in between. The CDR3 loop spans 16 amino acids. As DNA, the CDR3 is TGTGCCAGCAGCCCCCCGACATTCCCCGACCAAGAGACCCAGTACTTC. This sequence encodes CASSPPTFPDQETQYF.

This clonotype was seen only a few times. CDR3 DNA: TGTGCCATCAGTGAGTCGGCCGGGACAGGGGACAATGAGCAGTTCTTC. It translates to CAISESAGTGDNEQFF. This chain links TRBV10-3 with TRBJ2-1; 10 bases are a match to TRBD1. The CDR3 extends over 16 amino acids. The germline V gene has CDR1 ENHRY and CDR2 SYGVKD. V lost 0 bases and J lost 5; bases outside the gene matches: 4.

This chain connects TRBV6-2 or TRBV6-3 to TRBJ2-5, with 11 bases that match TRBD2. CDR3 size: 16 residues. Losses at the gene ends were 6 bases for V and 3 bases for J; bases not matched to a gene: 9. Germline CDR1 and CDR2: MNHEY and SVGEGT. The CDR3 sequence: CASRKGLAEKKETQYF. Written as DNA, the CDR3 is TGTGCCAGCAGGAAGGGACTAGCGGAAAAAAAAGAGACCCAGTACTTC.

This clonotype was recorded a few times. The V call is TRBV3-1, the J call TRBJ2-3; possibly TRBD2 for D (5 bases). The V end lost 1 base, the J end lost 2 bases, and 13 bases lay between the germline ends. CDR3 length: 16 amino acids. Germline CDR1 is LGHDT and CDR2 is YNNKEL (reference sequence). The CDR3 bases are TGTGCCAGCAGCCAAGGTCCGAGCGGATACACAGATACGCAGTATTTT. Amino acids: CASSQGPSGYTDTQYF.

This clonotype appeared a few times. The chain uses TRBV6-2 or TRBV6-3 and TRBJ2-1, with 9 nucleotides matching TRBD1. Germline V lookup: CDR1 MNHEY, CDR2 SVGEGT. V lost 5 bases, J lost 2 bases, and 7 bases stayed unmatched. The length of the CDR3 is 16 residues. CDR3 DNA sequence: TGTGCCAGCAGTCGAACTACAGGGGGCGCCTACAATGAGCAGTTCTTC. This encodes CASSRTTGGAYNEQFF.

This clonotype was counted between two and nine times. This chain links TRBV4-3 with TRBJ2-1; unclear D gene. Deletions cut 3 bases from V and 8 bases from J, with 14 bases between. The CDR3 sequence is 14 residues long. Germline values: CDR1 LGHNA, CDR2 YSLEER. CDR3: CASSQAALKYEQFF. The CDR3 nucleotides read TGCGCCAGCAGCCAGGCGGCCCTTAAGTATGAGCAGTTCTTC.

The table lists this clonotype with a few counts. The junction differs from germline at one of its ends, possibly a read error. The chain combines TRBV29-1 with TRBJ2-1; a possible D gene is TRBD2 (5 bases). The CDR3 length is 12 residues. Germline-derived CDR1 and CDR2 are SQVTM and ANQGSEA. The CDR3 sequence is CSIDYTYNEQFF. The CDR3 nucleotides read TGCAGCATTGACTACACGTACAATGAGCAGTTCTTC.

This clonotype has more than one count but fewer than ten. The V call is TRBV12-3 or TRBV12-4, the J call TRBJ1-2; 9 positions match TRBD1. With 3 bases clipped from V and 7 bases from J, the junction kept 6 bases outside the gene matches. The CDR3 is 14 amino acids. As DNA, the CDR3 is TGTGCCAGCAGTTTCACTGGGACAGGGTTTGGCTACACCTTC. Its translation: CASSFTGTGFGYTF.

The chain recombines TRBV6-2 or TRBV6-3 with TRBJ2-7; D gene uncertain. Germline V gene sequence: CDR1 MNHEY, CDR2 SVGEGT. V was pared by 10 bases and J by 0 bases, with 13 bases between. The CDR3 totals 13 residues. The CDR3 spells CATNPTGSYEQYF. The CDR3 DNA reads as TGTGCCACCAATCCCACTGGCTCCTACGAGCAGTACTTC.

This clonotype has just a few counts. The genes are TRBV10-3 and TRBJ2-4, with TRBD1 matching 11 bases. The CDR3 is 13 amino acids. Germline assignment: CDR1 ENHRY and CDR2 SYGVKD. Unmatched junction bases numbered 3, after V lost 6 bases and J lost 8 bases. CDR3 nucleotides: TGTGCCATCAGGGGACAGGGGGAGGACATTCAGTACTTC. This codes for CAIRGQGEDIQYF.

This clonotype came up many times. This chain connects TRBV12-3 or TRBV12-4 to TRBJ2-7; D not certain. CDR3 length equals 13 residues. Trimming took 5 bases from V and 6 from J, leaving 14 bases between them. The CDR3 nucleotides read TGTGCCAGCAGTCCAACACACGGGCTCGAGCAGTACTTC. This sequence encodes CASSPTHGLEQYF.